These 12 T cell receptor beta chains came from one sample sequenced in a study of technical replicates of blood from a handful of donors. Assay used: immunoSEQ multiplex PCR; TCRdb lists only in-frame clones, some missing. The table includes roughly 80,000 clones, roughly 90% detected once. Sequences were obtained from T cells isolated from PBMCs. Receptors were obtained from a human donor in good health.

This clone was recorded once. CDR3 DNA sequence: TGTGCCAGCAGCCCACCGACTAGCGGGAGGGGCGAGCAGTACTTC. Translating gives CASSPPTSGRGEQYF. V gene TRBV7-9 combines with J gene TRBJ2-7, with 14 bases aligning to TRBD2. The CDR3 loop spans 15 amino acids. V gave up 5 bases and J gave up 6 bases; unmatched junction bases: 6. CDR1 and CDR2 from the germline V gene are SEHNR and FQNEAQ (reference sequence).

The chain carries TRBV28 and TRBJ1-1, with 7 bases that match TRBD1. The CDR3 sequence is 13 residues long. Germline assignment: CDR1 MDHEN and CDR2 SYDVKM. After removal of 8 bases from V and 4 bases from J, the junction contained 7 bases not matched to a gene. CDR3 amino acids: CASLTGQITEAFF. The CDR3 region has the DNA TGTGCCAGCCTTACGGGACAGATCACTGAAGCTTTCTTT. Looking up the rest from reference TRBV28 and TRBJ1-1 gives the full variable domain: DVKVTQSSRYLVKRTGEKVFLECVQDMDHENMFWYRQDPGLGLRLIYFSYDVKMKEKGDIPEGYSVSREKKERFSLILESASTNQTSMYLCASLTGQITEAFFGQGTRLTVV.

The chain carries TRBV7-9 and TRBJ2-7, with TRBD1 matching 9 bases. Germline CDR1 reads SEHNR; CDR2 reads FQNEAQ (reference sequence). The CDR3 is made up of 14 amino acids. J lost 3 bases, V lost 4 bases, and 4 bases had no gene match. The CDR3 DNA sequence: TGTGCCAGCAGCTCGGACAGGGGATACTACGAGCAGTACTTC. Amino acids: CASSSDRGYYEQYF. The full variable domain, completed using reference TRBV7-9 and TRBJ2-7, is DTGVSQNPRHKITKRGQNVTFRCDPISEHNRLYWYRQTLGQGPEFLTYFQNEAQLEKSRLLSDRFSAERPKGSFSTLEIQRTEQGDSAMYLCASSSDRGYYEQYFGPGTRLTVT.

The V and J genes are TRBV25-1 and TRBJ2-3, with 9 bases matching TRBD2. The junction had 10 bases not matched to a gene; V was cut back by 3 bases and J by 3 bases. Germline V gene sequence: CDR1 MGHDK, CDR2 SYGVNS. This CDR3 spans 17 amino acids. CDR3 in DNA: TGTGCCAGCAGTGATGGCAGCGGGGGGCTCGTGACAGATACGCAGTATTTT. Translating it yields CASSDGSGGLVTDTQYF.

V is TRBV7-9 and J is TRBJ2-5; TRBD1 matches 9 bases. This CDR3 comprises 16 residues. Germline lookup yields CDR1 SEHNR and CDR2 FQNEAQ (reference sequence). Trimming cost V 1 base and J 2 bases; bases outside gene matches: 5. The CDR3 DNA reads TGTGCCAGCAGCTTAGGGTACAGGGGGCGTCAAGAGACCCAGTACTTC. Translated: CASSLGYRGRQETQYF.

CDR3 residues: CASSLIGGREKLFF. The DNA of the CDR3 is TGTGCCAGCTCTCTGATAGGGGGCCGCGAAAAACTGTTTTTT. The chain links TRBV18 to TRBJ1-4; 7 bases are a match to TRBD1. Trimming cost V 6 bases and J 8 bases; bases outside gene matches: 9. In germline, CDR1 is KGHSH, CDR2 LQKENI. CDR3 size: 14 residues.

This clone was seen once. The rearrangement uses TRBV7-3 and TRBJ2-1; D may be TRBD2 (5 bases). The CDR3 covers 15 residues. V shed 5 bases and J shed 4 bases, with 15 bases lying between them. Germline values: CDR1 SGHTA, CDR2 FQGTGA. The chain's CDR3 is CASSPDPAGYNEQFF. CDR3 nucleotide sequence: TGTGCCAGCAGCCCCGACCCCGCGGGTTACAATGAGCAGTTCTTC.

CDR3 amino acids: CASSPRQGREYTEAFF. CDR3 nucleotide sequence: TGTGCCAGTAGCCCTCGACAGGGTCGGGAGTACACTGAAGCTTTCTTT. The rearrangement links TRBV19 to TRBJ1-1; 7 bases agree with TRBD1. Per germline, CDR1 LNHDA and CDR2 SQIVND (reference sequence). V shed 6 bases and J 3 bases; nucleotides not matched to a gene: 13. This CDR3 has 16 residues.

The chain is built from TRBV4-2 and TRBJ2-7; 10 bases map to TRBD2. The length of the CDR3 is 21 residues. V lost 1 base and J lost 5; bases outside the gene matches: 23. Germline V CDR1 and CDR2: LGHNA, YNFKEQ. The CDR3: CASSQGAGESILAGRLDEQYF. In DNA, the CDR3 is TGTGCCAGCAGCCAAGGGGCCGGGGAAAGTATACTAGCGGGAAGGCTTGACGAGCAGTACTTC.

The chain carries TRBV4-1 and TRBJ1-5; 7 bases are a match to TRBD1. The CDR3 has 16 residues. With V trimmed by 4 bases and J by 7 bases, 13 bases remained unmatched. From germline, CDR1 is MGHRA and CDR2 YSYEKL. This CDR3 reads CASSRRTGEFDQPQHF. As DNA, the CDR3 is TGCGCCAGCAGCCGCAGGACAGGCGAATTTGACCAGCCCCAGCATTTT.

The rearrangement joins TRBV11-3 to TRBJ1-2; 7 bases fit TRBD1. The CDR3 runs to 14 residues. CDR1 is SGHNT and CDR2 is YENEEA in the germline V gene. The J segment lost 7 bases and the V segment lost 4 bases, leaving 9 bases of the junction unmatched. CDR3 sequence reads: CASSSQGELGGYTF. In DNA, the CDR3 is TGTGCCAGCAGCTCGCAGGGGGAATTGGGTGGCTACACCTTC.

The chain has TRBV7-9 and TRBJ2-3; 8 nucleotides agree with TRBD1. CDR1 is SEHNR, CDR2 FQNEAQ, per germline (reference sequence). The CDR3 is made up of 17 amino acids. Losses at the gene ends were 4 bases for V and 0 bases for J; bases not matched to a gene: 9. CDR3 nucleotide sequence: TGTGCCAGCAGCTCCCAACAGGGGGTCCCTAGCACAGATACGCAGTATTTT. This gives the protein CASSSQQGVPSTDTQYF.